The 13 T cell receptor beta chains below all came from one sample that was sequenced in a study of identical twins. TCRdb reprocessed the 5' RACE reads with MiXCR, giving one entry per CDR3 protein. The sample lists about 660,000 distinct CDR3 sequences; over 8.5% were seen once. These same records also appear under a second study, on yellow fever vaccine responses in identical twins.

Material for sequencing was PBMCs. The receptors come from a woman under 30 in good health.

This chain joins TRBV5-1 and TRBJ2-7; 7 bases align to TRBD1. Germline V lookup: CDR1 SGHRS, CDR2 YFSETQ. The junction had 23 bases not matched to a gene; V was cut back by 5 bases and J by 0 bases. There are 20 residues in the CDR3. CDR3 coding DNA: TGCGCCAGCAGTCCGGACATAGGGGGCGGCTTTACTCGTCTCTCCTACGAGCAGTACTTC. It encodes CASSPDIGGGFTRLSYEQYF.

Many counts were recorded for this clonotype. This chain uses TRBV28 with TRBJ2-3; TRBD2 matches 8 bases. Germline loops: CDR1 MDHEN, CDR2 SYDVKM. CDR3 size: 17 residues. After removal of 2 bases from V and 7 bases from J, the junction contained 14 bases not matched to a gene. CDR3 amino acids: CASSLKRESGSRNTQYF. DNA of the CDR3: TGTGCCAGCAGTTTAAAGAGAGAGAGCGGGAGCCGAAATACGCAGTATTTT.

The V and J genes are TRBV10-3 and TRBJ2-7; a weak D match, TRBD1 (6 bases). The CDR3 runs 14 residues. Germline lookup yields CDR1 ENHRY and CDR2 SYGVKD. V gave up 8 bases and J gave up 5 bases, with 19 bases separating them. The CDR3 loop reads CAISPGPQGNEQYF. For the CDR3, the DNA is TGTGCCATCTCACCCGGGCCCCAGGGGAACGAGCAGTACTTC.

Concerning this clonotype itself: The junction departs from the called germline gene at one end, perhaps through a read error. The chain uses TRBV3-1 and TRBJ2-5; 7 bases are shared with TRBD1. This CDR3 is 15 amino acids long. CDR1 LGHDT and CDR2 YNNKEL come from the germline V gene (reference sequence). Here the CDR3 reads CATSQDLTGQETQYF. Written as DNA, the CDR3 is TGTGCCACCAGCCAAGATCTGACAGGGCAAGAGACCCAGTACTTC.

The table lists this clonotype with a few counts. The CDR3 DNA is TGTGCCAGCTCACCACCGGGACGGAAGAACACCGGGGAGCTGTTTTTT. Residues: CASSPPGRKNTGELFF. V and J are TRBV18 and TRBJ2-2; the D gene could be TRBD1 or TRBD2 (5 bases each). The CDR3 sequence is 16 residues long. Trimming left V 0 bases short and J 1 base short, with 9 bases between. CDR1 is KGHSH and CDR2 is LQKENI in the germline V gene.

The chain is built from TRBV18 and TRBJ2-5; 10 bases agree with TRBD2. The trim removed 2 bases at V and 2 bases at J, leaving 2 bases unmatched. The CDR3 covers 15 residues. Germline V CDR1 and CDR2: KGHSH, LQKENI. The CDR3 loop is CASSPTSGNQETQYF. For the CDR3, the DNA is TGTGCCAGCTCACCAACTAGCGGGAATCAAGAGACCCAGTACTTC. Together with reference TRBV18 and TRBJ2-5, the CDR3 gives the full variable domain: NAGVMQNPRHLVRRRGQEARLRCSPMKGHSHVYWYRQLPEEGLKFMVYLQKENIIDESGMPKERFSAEFPKEGPSILRIQQVVRGDSAAYFCASSPTSGNQETQYFGPGTRLLVL.

This clonotype has a handful of counts. This chain connects TRBV7-9 to TRBJ1-4; 9 bases map to TRBD1. Germline CDR1 is SEHNR and CDR2 is FQNEAQ (reference sequence). The CDR3 contains 14 residues. The V and J ends lost 4 bases and 6 bases, in that order; junction bases with no gene match: 3. The CDR3 protein is CASSWDRVDEKLFF. CDR3 nucleotide sequence: TGTGCCAGCAGCTGGGACAGGGTGGATGAAAAACTGTTTTTT.

A few counts support this clonotype. The V gene is TRBV3-1, the J gene TRBJ2-5; 9 bases match TRBD2. The CDR3 spans 16 residues. Germline lookup yields CDR1 LGHDT and CDR2 YNNKEL (reference sequence). V gave up 0 bases and J gave up 2 bases; unmatched junction bases: 4. The CDR3 DNA sequence: TGTGCCAGCAGCCAAGATCTCCTAGCGGGGCAAGAGACCCAGTACTTC. Translation: CASSQDLLAGQETQYF.

This clonotype was recorded a few times. This chain uses TRBV9 with TRBJ2-5; D may be TRBD1 (6 bases). This CDR3 contains 14 residues. Trimming cost V 4 bases and J 3 bases, with 13 bases left between them. Per the germline V gene, CDR1 is SGDLS and CDR2 is YYNGEE. The CDR3 DNA reads as TGTGCCAGCAGCCCCCGAAACAGGGAAGAGACCCAGTACTTC. Protein: CASSPRNREETQYF.

This chain connects TRBV12-3 or TRBV12-4 to TRBJ2-7; a possible D gene is TRBD2 (6 bases). The germline V and J ends were trimmed by 6 bases and 4 bases, with 22 bases remaining between them. CDR3 length: 16 amino acids. In DNA form, the CDR3 reads TGTGCCAGCAGCCCTAGGGCAGCCCGGGGAGGATACGAGCAGTACTTC. Translating it yields CASSPRAARGGYEQYF.

J is TRBJ2-1 and V is TRBV29-1, with unresolved D. The germline V gene encodes CDR1 SQVTM and CDR2 ANQGSEA. This CDR3 comprises 11 residues. V dropped 0 bases and J dropped 9 bases, with 6 bases sitting between them. Written as DNA, the CDR3 is TGCAGCGTTGAAGAAAGGCGTGAGCAGTTCTTC. Protein: CSVEERREQFF.

This clonotype showed up just a few times. The genes are TRBV4-1 and TRBJ1-1; a possible D gene is TRBD1 (5 bases). V was clipped by 5 bases and J by 6 bases, with 16 bases between them. Germline CDR1 reads MGHRA; CDR2 reads YSYEKL. The CDR3 runs 14 residues. As DNA, the CDR3 is TGCGCCAGCAGCTTCCGGGACGGGGGGTCTGAAGCTTTCTTT. Amino acid sequence: CASSFRDGGSEAFF.

Only a few counts were recorded for this clonotype. The gene calls are TRBV5-1 and TRBJ1-4; no clear D. The CDR3 is made up of 17 amino acids. With 1 base removed from V and 10 bases from J, the gap between germline ends came to 23 bases. Looked up from germline, CDR1 is SGHRS and CDR2 is YFSETQ. The CDR3 bases are TGCGCCAGCAGCTTGCGCGGGTCATCAAGTTGGGTCGCAAAACTGTTTTTT. Translating gives CASSLRGSSSWVAKLFF. Supplemented by reference TRBV5-1 and TRBJ1-4, the full variable domain reads KAGVTQTPRYLIKTRGQQVTLSCSPISGHRSVSWYQQTPGQGLQFLFEYFSETQRNKGNFPGRFSGRQFSNSRSEMNVSTLELGDSALYLCASSLRGSSSWVAKLFFGSGTQLSVL.